This TCR beta chain was recovered during a study of T cell changes during pregnancy in multiple sclerosis. This CDR3 comprises 17 residues. V shed 6 bases and J 0 bases; nucleotides not matched to a gene: 10. Germline CDR1 and CDR2: MDHEN and SYDVKM. Only in-frame clones appear in the TCRdb table, and some are missing; sequencing was by immunoSEQ multiplex PCR. The sample has approximately 39,000 clones; almost 95% are singletons. This clone was seen once. V and J are TRBV28 and TRBJ2-2, with TRBD1 matching 7 bases. The sequencing sample was made of PBMCs (not recorded whether the cells were cultured). This TCR was sampled from a female donor with multiple sclerosis, enrolled in a pregnancy study. The CDR3 DNA reads as TGTGCCAGCAGCTCACCCGGTACAGGGGCGAACACCGGGGAGCTGTTTTTT. Translation: CASSSPGTGANTGELFF.